The T cell receptor beta chain described here comes from a study of CD8+CD57+ T cells in acquired aplastic anemia. Germline values: CDR1 MNHEY, CDR2 SVGEGT. This CDR3 contains 14 residues. Trimming pared 6 bases from V and 4 bases from J, leaving 15 bases between. Patients picked for sequencing had shown CD8+CD57+ cell expansion detected by flow cytometry. The template for TCR beta VDJ and CDR3 sequence profiling was genomic DNA. MiXCR, run by TCRdb on the reads, gives a single entry per CDR3 protein. Of 450,000 to 550,000 distinct CDR3 sequences in the sample, around a third were seen once. Details on this clonotype: The target antigen is unknown.

General study points: Patients showed no significant difference from controls in CD8+ Simpson's diversity.

The origin of this receptor is a human donor with aplastic anemia. The chain has TRBV6-2 or TRBV6-3 and TRBJ1-2; no definite D call. Material for sequencing was sorted CD4+, CD8+, or CD8+CD57+ T cells (not recorded which) from PBMCs. CDR3 residues: CASRPDPIRYGYTF. As DNA, the CDR3 is TGTGCCAGCAGGCCGGACCCGATACGCTATGGCTACACCTTC.